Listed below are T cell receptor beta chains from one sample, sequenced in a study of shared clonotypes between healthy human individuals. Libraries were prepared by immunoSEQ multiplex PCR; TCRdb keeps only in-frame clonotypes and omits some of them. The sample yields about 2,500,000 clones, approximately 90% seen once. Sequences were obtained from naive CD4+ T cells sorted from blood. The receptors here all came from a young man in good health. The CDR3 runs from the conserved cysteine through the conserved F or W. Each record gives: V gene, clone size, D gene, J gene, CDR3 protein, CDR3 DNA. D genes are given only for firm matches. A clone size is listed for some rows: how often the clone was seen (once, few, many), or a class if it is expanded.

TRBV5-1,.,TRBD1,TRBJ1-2,CASSLGAGGNGYTF,TGCGCCAGCAGCCTTGGAGCAGGGGGCAATGGCTACACCTTC
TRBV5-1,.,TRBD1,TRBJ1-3,CASSPPGQGSGNTIYF,TGCGCCAGCAGCCCGCCGGGACAGGGTTCCGGAAACACCATATATTTT
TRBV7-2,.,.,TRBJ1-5,CASSLRADRERYSNQPQHF,TGTGCCAGCAGCTTAAGGGCTGATAGAGAAAGATATAGCAATCAGCCCCAGCATTTT
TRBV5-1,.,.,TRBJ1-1,CASSFQGITEAFF,TGCGCCAGCAGCTTTCAGGGAATAACTGAAGCTTTCTTT
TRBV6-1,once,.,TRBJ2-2,CASSEIRGGELFF,TGTGCCAGCAGTGAAATAAGGGGCGGGGAGCTGTTTTTT
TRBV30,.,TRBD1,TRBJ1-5,CAWSGQGGGQPQHF,TGTGCCTGGAGTGGACAGGGAGGGGGTCAGCCCCAGCATTTT
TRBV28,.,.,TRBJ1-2,CASSLKGDQGYTF,TGTGCCAGCAGTTTAAAGGGGGATCAAGGCTACACCTTC
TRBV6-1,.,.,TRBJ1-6,CASSEASLTGNNSPLHF,TGTGCCAGCAGTGAAGCGTCCCTCACAGGGAATAATTCACCCCTCCACTTT
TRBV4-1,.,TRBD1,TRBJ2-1,CASSQEGQGYNEQFF,TGCGCCAGCAGCCAAGAGGGACAGGGGTACAATGAGCAGTTCTTC
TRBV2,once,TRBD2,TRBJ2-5,CASILLGGGEETQYF,TGTGCCAGCATTCTTCTTGGCGGGGGTGAGGAGACCCAGTACTTC
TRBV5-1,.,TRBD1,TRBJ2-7,CASSLEDRSYEQYF,TGCGCCAGCAGCTTGGAGGACAGGTCCTACGAGCAGTACTTC
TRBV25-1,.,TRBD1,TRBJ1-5,CASSEYHGTERNQPQHF,TGTGCCAGCAGTGAATACCACGGGACAGAACGCAATCAGCCCCAGCATTTT
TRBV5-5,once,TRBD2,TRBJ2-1,CASTRNPSGTSYNEQFF,TGTGCCAGCACCCGAAATCCTAGCGGGACCTCCTACAATGAGCAGTTCTTC
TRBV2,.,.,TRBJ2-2,CAASRTQNTGELFF,TGTGCCGCCTCCCGGACACAGAACACCGGGGAGCTGTTTTTT
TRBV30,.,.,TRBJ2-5,CAWRAPKGETQYF,TGTGCCTGGAGGGCCCCAAAGGGAGAGACCCAGTACTTC
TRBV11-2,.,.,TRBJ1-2,CASSPRSQGDSYTF,TGTGCCAGCAGCCCACGGTCACAGGGTGATAGCTACACCTTC
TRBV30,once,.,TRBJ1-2,CAWSARAFTRYTF,TGTGCCTGGAGTGCGCGGGCTTTCACGCGCTACACCTTC
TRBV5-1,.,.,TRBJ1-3,CASSFYGTAGNTIYF,TGCGCCAGCAGCTTCTACGGGACTGCTGGAAACACCATATATTTT
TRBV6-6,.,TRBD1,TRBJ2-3,CASRSQGAPSTDTQYF,TGTGCCAGCAGGTCACAGGGGGCTCCAAGCACAGATACGCAGTATTTT
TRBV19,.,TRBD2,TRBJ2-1,CASSIGPGLSYNEQFF,TGTGCCAGTAGTATAGGTCCGGGACTATCCTACAATGAGCAGTTCTTC
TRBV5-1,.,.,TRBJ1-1,CASNRDDGEAFF,TGCGCCAGCAACCGAGACGATGGTGAAGCTTTCTTT
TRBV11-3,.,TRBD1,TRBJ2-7,CASSLTGGYEQYF,TGTGCCAGCAGCTTAACAGGGGGCTACGAGCAGTACTTC
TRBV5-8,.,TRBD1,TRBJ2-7,CASSRINGQGNSYEQYF,TGTGCCAGCAGCAGGATAAACGGACAGGGAAACTCCTACGAGCAGTACTTC
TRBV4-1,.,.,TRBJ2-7,CASSQEVSDEQYF,TGCGCCAGCAGCCAAGAAGTCAGCGACGAGCAGTACTTC
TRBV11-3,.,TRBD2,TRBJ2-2,CASSLDRGGSTGELFF,TGTGCCAGCAGCTTAGATCGGGGCGGGAGCACCGGGGAGCTGTTTTTT
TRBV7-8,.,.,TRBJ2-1,CASSLAGTPALGNEQFF,TGTGCCAGCAGCTTAGCTGGGACGCCTGCCCTCGGAAATGAGCAGTTCTTC
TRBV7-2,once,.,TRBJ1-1,CASSFNGGGTEAFF,TGTGCCAGCAGCTTTAACGGGGGGGGCACTGAAGCTTTCTTT
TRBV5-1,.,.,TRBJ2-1,CASSLWQADKVFF,TGCGCCAGCAGCTTGTGGCAGGCTGATAAGGTGTTCTTC
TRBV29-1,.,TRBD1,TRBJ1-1,CSVGQGQNTEAFF,TGCAGCGTTGGACAGGGCCAGAACACTGAAGCTTTCTTT
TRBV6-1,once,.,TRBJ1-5,CASSDSLPYNQPQHF,TGTGCCAGCAGTGATTCTCTTCCCTACAATCAGCCCCAGCATTTT
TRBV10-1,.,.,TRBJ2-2,CASSDNTGELFF,TGCGCCAGCAGTGACAACACCGGGGAGCTGTTTTTT
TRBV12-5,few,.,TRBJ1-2,CASALSGATYGYTF,TGTGCTAGTGCCCTCTCAGGGGCGACCTATGGCTACACCTTC
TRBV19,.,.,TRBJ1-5,CASSILLGASNQPQHF,TGTGCCAGTAGTATTTTATTGGGTGCTAGCAATCAGCCCCAGCATTTT
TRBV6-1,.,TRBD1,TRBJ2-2,CASSGQGVGTGELFF,TGTGCCAGCAGCGGACAGGGGGTTGGCACCGGGGAGCTGTTTTTT
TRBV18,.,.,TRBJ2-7,CASSPNSVVASYEQYF,TGTGCCAGCTCACCAAACTCGGTGGTTGCCTCCTACGAGCAGTACTTC
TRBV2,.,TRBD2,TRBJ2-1,CASSLAGSSYNEQFF,TGTGCCAGCAGCCTAGCGGGGTCCTCCTACAATGAGCAGTTCTTC
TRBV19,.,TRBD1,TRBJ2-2,CASTGTGTGRTGELFF,TGTGCCAGTACCGGTACCGGGACAGGGAGGACCGGGGAGCTGTTTTTT
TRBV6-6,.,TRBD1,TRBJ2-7,CASSSGTGRYEQYF,TGTGCCAGCAGTTCCGGGACAGGGCGCTACGAGCAGTACTTC
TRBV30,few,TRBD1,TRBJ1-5,CAWSVGQGGQPQHF,TGTGCCTGGAGTGTGGGACAGGGGGGTCAGCCCCAGCATTTT
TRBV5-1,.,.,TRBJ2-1,CASSFGTESYNEQFF,TGCGCCAGCAGCTTCGGGACTGAGTCCTACAATGAGCAGTTCTTC
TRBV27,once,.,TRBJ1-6,CASKKGMARTVNSPLHF,TGTGCCAGCAAGAAGGGCATGGCCCGGACAGTTAATTCACCCCTCCACTTT
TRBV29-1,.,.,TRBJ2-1,CSVPQPMRNEQFF,TGCAGCGTTCCCCAACCAATGAGAAATGAGCAGTTCTTC
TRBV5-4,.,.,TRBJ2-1,CASSLGGEVYNEQFF,TGTGCCAGCAGCTTGGGGGGGGAGGTATACAATGAGCAGTTCTTC
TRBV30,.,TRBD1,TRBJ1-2,CARDPPGQGINGYTF,TGTGCCAGAGACCCCCCGGGACAGGGGATCAATGGCTACACCTTC
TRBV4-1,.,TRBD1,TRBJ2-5,CASSQGDRVGEQYF,TGCGCCAGCAGCCAAGGGGACAGGGTGGGAGAGCAGTACTTC
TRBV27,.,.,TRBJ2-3,CASSLGGLGITDTQYF,TGTGCCAGCAGCTTAGGGGGGCTCGGGATCACAGATACGCAGTATTTT
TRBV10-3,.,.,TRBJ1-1,CAISLTDNTEAFF,TGTGCCATCAGCCTGACAGATAACACTGAAGCTTTCTTT
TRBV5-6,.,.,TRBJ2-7,CASSLGIRTYEQYF,TGTGCCAGCAGCTTGGGTATCAGGACCTACGAGCAGTACTTC
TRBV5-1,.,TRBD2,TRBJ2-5,CASSLVLSGQETQYF,TGCGCCAGCAGCTTGGTCCTTAGCGGGCAAGAGACCCAGTACTTC
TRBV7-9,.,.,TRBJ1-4,CASSPPGSLDEKLFF,TGTGCCAGCAGCCCACCGGGAAGCCTGGACGAAAAACTGTTTTTT
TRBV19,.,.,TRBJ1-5,CASSNRNNQPQHF,TGTGCCAGTAGTAATAGGAACAATCAGCCCCAGCATTTT
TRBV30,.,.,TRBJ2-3,CAWSHLHRDTQYF,TGTGCCTGGAGTCACCTCCACCGAGATACGCAGTATTTT
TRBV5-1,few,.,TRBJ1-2,CASSKDDANYGYTF,TGCGCCAGCAGCAAGGACGATGCTAACTATGGCTACACCTTC
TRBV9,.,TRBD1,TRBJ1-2,CASSPGQGRNYGYTF,TGTGCCAGCAGCCCCGGACAGGGTAGGAACTATGGCTACACCTTC